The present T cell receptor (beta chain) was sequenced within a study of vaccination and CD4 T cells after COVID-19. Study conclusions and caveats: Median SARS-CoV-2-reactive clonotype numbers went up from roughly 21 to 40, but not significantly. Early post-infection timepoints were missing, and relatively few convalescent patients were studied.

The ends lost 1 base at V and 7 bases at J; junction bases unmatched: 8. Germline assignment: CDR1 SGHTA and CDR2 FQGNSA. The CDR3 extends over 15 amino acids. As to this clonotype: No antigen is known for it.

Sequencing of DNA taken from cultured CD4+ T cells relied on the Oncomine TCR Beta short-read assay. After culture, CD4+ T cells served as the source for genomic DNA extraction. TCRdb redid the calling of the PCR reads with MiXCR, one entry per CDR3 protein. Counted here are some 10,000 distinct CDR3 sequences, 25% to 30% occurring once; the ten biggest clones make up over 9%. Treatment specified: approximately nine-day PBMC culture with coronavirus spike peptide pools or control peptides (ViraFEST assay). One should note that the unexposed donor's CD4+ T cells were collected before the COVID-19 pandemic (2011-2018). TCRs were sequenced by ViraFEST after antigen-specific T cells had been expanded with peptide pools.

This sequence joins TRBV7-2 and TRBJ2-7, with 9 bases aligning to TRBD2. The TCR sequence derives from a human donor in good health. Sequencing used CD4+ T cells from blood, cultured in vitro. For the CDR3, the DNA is TGTGCCAGCAGCTTAGATCTAGCGGGGCTGGGGGAGCAGTACTTC. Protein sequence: CASSLDLAGLGEQYF.